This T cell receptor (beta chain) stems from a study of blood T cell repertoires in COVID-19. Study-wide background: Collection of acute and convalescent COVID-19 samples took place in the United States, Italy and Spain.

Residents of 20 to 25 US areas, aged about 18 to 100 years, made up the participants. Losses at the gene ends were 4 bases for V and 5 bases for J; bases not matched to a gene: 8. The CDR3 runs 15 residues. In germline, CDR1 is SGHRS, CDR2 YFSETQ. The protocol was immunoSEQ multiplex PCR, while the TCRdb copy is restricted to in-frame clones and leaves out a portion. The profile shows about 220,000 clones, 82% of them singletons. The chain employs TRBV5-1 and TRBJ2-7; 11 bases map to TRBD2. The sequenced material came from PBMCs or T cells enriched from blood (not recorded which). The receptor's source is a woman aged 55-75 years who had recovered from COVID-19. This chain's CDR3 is CASSITSGSTNEQYF. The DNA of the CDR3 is TGCGCCAGCAGCATTACTAGCGGGAGTACTAACGAGCAGTACTTC.